This T cell receptor (beta chain) was recovered during a study of blood T cells in healthy people across ages. Regarding the study as a whole: The CMV status of each donor remained undetermined, and this could have confounded shifts in expanded clonotypes.

Then a second PCR, running roughly 7 to 12 cycles, was carried out with a sample-barcoded 5' primer and a J-beta primer mix. TCRdb re-derived calls from the 5' RACE reads in MiXCR, one entry per CDR3 protein. The data hold fewer than 1.5 million distinct CDR3 sequences, with around two fifths observed a single time. Germline V gives CDR1 DFQATT, CDR2 SNEGSKA (reference sequence). Trimming pared 6 bases from V and 6 bases from J, leaving 14 bases between. The length of the CDR3 is 12 residues. Comment on this clonotype: What it binds is unknown.

This TCR was recovered from a woman aged 18-30 years in good health. The chain recombines TRBV20-1 with TRBJ1-2; no clear D. Sequenced material: blood. CDR3 in amino acids: CSAPTPRDGYTF. CDR3 DNA sequence: TGCAGTGCCCCGACCCCGCGGGATGGCTACACCTTC.